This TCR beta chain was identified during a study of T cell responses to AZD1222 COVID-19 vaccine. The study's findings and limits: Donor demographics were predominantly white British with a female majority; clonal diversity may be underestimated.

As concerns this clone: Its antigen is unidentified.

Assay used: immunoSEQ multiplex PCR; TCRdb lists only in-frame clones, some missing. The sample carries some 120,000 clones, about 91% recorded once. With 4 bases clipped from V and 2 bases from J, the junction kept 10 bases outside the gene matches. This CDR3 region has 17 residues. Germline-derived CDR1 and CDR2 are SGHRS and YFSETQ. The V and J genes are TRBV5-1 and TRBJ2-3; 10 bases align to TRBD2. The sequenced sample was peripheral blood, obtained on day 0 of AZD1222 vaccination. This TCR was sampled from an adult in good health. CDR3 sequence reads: CASSPISGRSSTDTQYF. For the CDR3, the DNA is TGCGCCAGCAGCCCGATTAGCGGGAGGTCTTCCACAGATACGCAGTATTTT.